Reported below is one TCR beta chain. Its specificity is not known. Other DNA sequences in the sample encode the same CDR3. The germline V and J ends were trimmed by 2 bases and 1 base, with 8 bases remaining between them. The length of the CDR3 is 15 residues. The germline gives CDR1 LNHDA, CDR2 SQIVND (reference sequence). This sample is drawn from a study of shared clonotypes between healthy human individuals. General observations from the study: Of the naive CD4 clonotypes, approximately 5% were shared across a few donors.

The table came from immunoSEQ multiplex PCR; TCRdb's copy has only in-frame clones and leaves some out. The sample shows 740,000 or so clones, about three quarters of them seen only once. This clonotype was sampled from a woman in her twenties or thirties in good health. The sample taken for sequencing was memory CD4+ T cells sorted from blood. Subset in this sample: CD45RA-negative fraction. The V gene is TRBV19, the J gene TRBJ2-2, with D hard to call. The CDR3 DNA is TGTGCCAGTAGTATAAGAGCGAGGAACACCGGGGAGCTGTTTTTT. Protein sequence: CASSIRARNTGELFF.